This T cell receptor (beta chain) was retrieved from a study of cytomegalovirus exposure and HLA in healthy donors. Findings of the study overall: Later on, analysis showed that most CMV-associated TCR beta chains appeared to be HLA-restricted. Reports indicate that TCR beta sequences accurately predicted the HLA-A and HLA-B alleles of most subjects.

13 Jbeta primers and 60 Vbeta primers were used for the PCR. Clones were read by immunoSEQ multiplex PCR, and TCRdb kept only the in-frame ones, dropping some. The listing contains some 46,000 clones. This CDR3 spans 17 amino acids. Germline V lookup: CDR1 MNHEY, CDR2 SMNVEV (reference sequence). Trimming took 3 bases from V and 3 from J; bases not matched to a gene: 14. Notes on this clone: What it binds is unknown.

Sequenced input: PBMCs. This TCR derives from a male donor in good health and CMV-seronegative. The chain uses TRBV27 and TRBJ2-7, with 7 bases lining up with TRBD2. Here the CDR3 DNA reads TGTGCCAGCAGTTTTCGGGTGACGGGGGAGGGGATCTACGAGCAGTACTTC. Translating it yields CASSFRVTGEGIYEQYF.